This T cell receptor (beta chain) was profiled in a study of shared clonotypes between healthy human individuals (dated by TCRdb to 2018 to 2020). In the study overall: Three men and a couple of women, aged 18 to 49 years, made up the cohort. Per donor, three plates each were used for CD4 naive and CD4 memory, two for CD8 naive, and one for CD8 memory. Blood TCR repertoires of several healthy adults were deeply sequenced to estimate repertoire size and the extent of clonotype sharing between individuals. To increase sequencing depth and limit assay-specific biases, TCR repertoire library preparation and sequencing were carried out by different laboratories using diverse techniques. Per donor, leukapheresis produced somewhere between about 0.94 and 9 billion PBMCs. Points the paper makes about the study in general: Roughly 5% of naive CD4, 3.5% of naive CD8, 2% to 2.5% of memory CD4, and less than 0.45% of memory CD8 clonotypes were shared across several donors. Rarefaction of sorted-subset datasets indicated incomplete sequencing despite the large sequencing depth. Only blood was sampled, and tissue TCR repertoires likely differ from those in blood. Pairwise subsampling led to the expectation that sequencing depth would affect the degree of clonotype sharing among donors. Because the study included only a small number of donors, the genetic and exposure-history diversity represented was limited. Estimated clonotype richness was generally larger for naive than for memory subsets. Higher generation probabilities were observed for clonotypes shared by all four sorted-subset donors than for non-shared clonotypes.

Using the deep immunoSEQ assay, TCR CDR3 regions were amplified from genomic DNA by multiplex PCR. Extracted genomic DNA from each cell subset was spread evenly across all wells of several immunoSEQ 96-well plates, with each plate serving as a replicate. For sorted subsets, each replicate PCR was loaded with approximately 190 ng genomic DNA, equivalent to some 31,000 T cell genomes. Purified libraries were measured with a Qubit 3.0 fluorometer, size-checked on a Bioanalyzer 2100, and measured again with the KAPA Library Quantification kit. A separate single-read 150-cycle Illumina NextSeq 550 flow cell was used to sequence each immunoSEQ 96-well plate. In the source study's methods: The immunoSEQ output contained only junctional sequences without quality scores, so filtering could not match that applied to full-length reads. Sequences were annotated with PyIR, a Python wrapper for IgBLAST v1.9, using IMGT germline references to assign V/J genes and CDR3. Any read was removed if the V/J assignment was weak (E-value above 1e-6), the CDR3 was missing, or the read contained stop codons, out-of-frame junctions, or ambiguous translated residues. V3J clonotypes were defined by identical inferred V gene, J gene, and CDR3 amino acid sequence. To compute the percentage overlap between repertoires, the number of shared unique clonotypes was divided by the size of the smaller repertoire. RTK rarefaction, the Chao1 estimator, and Recon v2.1 estimates of unobserved clonotypes were used to assess repertoire richness. For all TCRbeta clonotypes obtained by the gDNA method from several donors, generation probabilities were computed with OLGA. In TCRdb, the immuneACCESS table is reduced to in-frame sequences with V and J assigned. These tables do not hold every clone; where another copy was compared, an unresolved V gene accounts for under half, and the others remain unexplained. V, J and clone size derive from that table, while D and trimming were established from the DNA sequence. The sample has fewer than 3 million clones on record, 85% to 95% of them singletons. Of the sample, about 0.36% is held by the ten largest clones.

This clone was found once. Its target antigen remains unknown. No base quality information exists; no much larger clone differs at one position. Donors were healthy HIV-negative adults with no recently reported acute infections or vaccinations. Every donor was a Caucasian adult living in Nashville, Tennessee, USA. CD4+ T cells were enriched through magnetic negative selection, after which naive cells were positively selected on CD45RA and the remaining negative fraction served as the memory subset. Blood was collected by leukapheresis, and PBMCs were isolated by Ficoll-Histopaque density gradient centrifugation and then cryopreserved in liquid nitrogen vapor phase. Analytical flow cytometry was used to check the purity and quantity of each magnetically sorted T cell population. Genomic DNA was isolated from each sorted fraction and quantified by UV absorbance on a Nanodrop 2000c. The CDR3 runs 16 amino acids, cysteine and phenylalanine included. Only the CDR3 portion is preserved as DNA: 48 bases, with reading frame beginning at the first base. V is cut by 2 bases and J by 8 bases, and the space between the germline ends is 21 bases. Looking up the germline V gene (reference sequence) yields CDR1 MNHNY and CDR2 SVGAGI.

This clonotype was obtained from a man aged 18 to 30 in good health. Some clones in this sample may be carry-over from other donors' samples. Source material: naive CD4+ T cells from PBMCs. The cell subset or site label of this sample denotes: CD45RA+ positively selected. The chain joins TRBV6-6 to TRBJ1-2, with an unclear D gene assignment. CDR3 reads: CASSYGQAPSRDGYTF. The nucleotide sequence is given as TGTGCCAGCAGTTACGGGCAGGCCCCGTCCAGAGACGGCTACACCTTC.